This TCR beta chain was captured in a study of T cell responses to AZD1222 COVID-19 vaccine. For the study at large: Investigators merged groups given second doses at roughly 4 or roughly 12 weeks.

Generated by immunoSEQ multiplex PCR, the TCRdb table keeps only in-frame clones and is missing some. Altogether roughly 100,000 clones are present, about 89% being singletons, with the ten largest covering roughly 1.7%. Trimming left V 5 bases short and J 13 bases short, with 14 bases between. CDR1 SNHLY and CDR2 FYNNEI come from the germline V gene. This CDR3 is built from 11 residues. The study's findings and limits: It was only after the peak T cell response that any repertoires were sampled. In a largely white British group with more females than males, clonal diversity was possibly underestimated. There were vaccine-associated CD4 TCRs across spike, dominant at 160-218 and 743-854.

To note about this clone: As yet, its antigen is unknown.

The chain links TRBV2 to TRBJ1-1; no reliable D call. This clonotype was obtained from an adult in good health. Sequences were derived from peripheral blood, sampled on day 0 of AZD1222 vaccination. The CDR3 DNA sequence: TGTGCCAGCAGTACCGGATGGACTGTTTTCTTT. Encoded protein: CASSTGWTVFF.